This passage covers 30 T cell receptor beta chains from one sample sequenced in a study of T cell changes during pregnancy in multiple sclerosis. Profiling relied on immunoSEQ multiplex PCR, and the TCRdb table lists in-frame clones only, not all of them. The table includes 60,000 to 75,000 clones, approximately 90% detected once. The sample here was peripheral blood, taken in the third trimester of pregnancy. The origin of the receptors is a female donor with multiple sclerosis, enrolled in a pregnancy study.

This clone has only one observation. The chain recombines TRBV29-1 with TRBJ2-3; TRBD1 aligns across 10 bases. J gave up 4 bases and V 4 bases, and 5 bases lay outside the gene matches. The germline CDR1 and CDR2 sequences are SQVTM and ANQGSEA. The CDR3 loop spans 14 amino acids. As DNA, the CDR3 is TGCAGCGTTGGACAGGGGGCTCGGGCAGATACGCAGTATTTT. Protein: CSVGQGARADTQYF.

This chain's CDR3 is CAWNLGGDYGYTF. CDR3 nucleotides: TGTGCCTGGAATCTCGGGGGGGACTATGGCTACACCTTC. The chain employs TRBV30 and TRBJ1-2, with D possibly TRBD1 on 5 matching bases. V gave up 4 bases and J gave up 3 bases, with 12 bases separating them. In germline, CDR1 is GTSNPN, CDR2 SVGIG (reference sequence). CDR3 length: 13 residues.

For the CDR3, the DNA is TGTGCCAGCAGCTTGGTGGGGCCGGGGGGCGCACGGCCCCAGCATTTT. Amino acids: CASSLVGPGGARPQHF. The chain combines TRBV5-5 with TRBJ1-5; weak D call: TRBD1 (6 bases). V dropped 0 bases and J dropped 9 bases, with 19 bases sitting between them. The CDR3 covers 16 residues. The germline V gene has CDR1 SGHKS and CDR2 YYEKEE (reference sequence). The variable domain in full, completed from reference TRBV5-5 and TRBJ1-5, reads DAGVTQSPTHLIKTRGQQVTLRCSPISGHKSVSWYQQVLGQGPQFIFQYYEKEERGRGNFPDRFSARQFPNYSSELNVNALLLGDSALYLCASSLVGPGGARPQHFGDGTRLSIL.

The chain joins TRBV10-3 to TRBJ2-7; a weak D match, TRBD1 (5 bases). Germline V CDR1 and CDR2: ENHRY, SYGVKD. Trimming removed 4 bases at V and 6 bases at J, with 19 bases between. The CDR3 covers 15 residues. The CDR3 spells CAISARGGHPVEQYF. The DNA of the CDR3 is TGTGCCATCAGTGCCCGTGGCGGACACCCCGTCGAGCAGTACTTC.

In regard to this clone: Additional DNA sequences in this sample encode the identical CDR3. The rearrangement uses TRBV7-3 and TRBJ1-1; 7 nucleotides align to TRBD1. Germline values: CDR1 SGHTA, CDR2 FQGTGA. The CDR3 has 14 amino acids. J was trimmed by 3 bases and V by 0 bases; bases with no gene match: 1. The CDR3 sequence: CASSLTGGDTEAFF. The DNA of the CDR3 is TGTGCCAGCAGCTTAACAGGGGGCGACACTGAAGCTTTCTTT.

The J gene is TRBJ2-1, the V gene TRBV5-6; perhaps TRBD1 as D (6 bases). V lost 2 bases to trimming and J lost 2 bases, with 11 bases between them. CDR1 and CDR2 (germline): SGHDT, YYEEEE. This CDR3 spans 15 amino acids. For the CDR3, the DNA is TGTGCCAGCAGCTTACAGGGAGAAGCCTACAATGAGCAGTTCTTC. Translation: CASSLQGEAYNEQFF.

The rearrangement joins TRBV27 to TRBJ2-2; 7 bases are shared with TRBD2. This CDR3 is 18 amino acids long. With 2 bases clipped from V and 8 bases from J, the junction kept 17 bases outside the gene matches. CDR1 is MNHEY and CDR2 is SMNVEV in the germline V gene (reference sequence). The CDR3 reads CASSLHAITSDLGGELFF. CDR3 sequence (DNA): TGTGCCAGCAGTTTACACGCCATTACTAGCGATCTCGGGGGGGAGCTGTTTTTT.

As to this clone: This same CDR3 is encoded by further DNA sequences in the sample. The V gene is TRBV6-6, the J gene TRBJ1-5; D is uncertain. The germline gives CDR1 MNHNY, CDR2 SVGAGI (reference sequence). Trimming shortened V by 0 bases and J by 5 bases, and 5 bases separated the two germline ends. CDR3 length: 13 amino acids. The CDR3 nucleotides are TGTGCCAGCAGTTACTCGAGGGATCAGCCCCAGCATTTT. Amino acids: CASSYSRDQPQHF.

The chain carries TRBV7-9 and TRBJ2-5; weak D call: TRBD1 (5 bases). CDR3 size: 15 residues. Germline V gene sequence: CDR1 SEHNR, CDR2 FQNEAQ (reference sequence). Trimming left V 4 bases short and J 2 bases short, with 14 bases between. The CDR3 DNA follows: TGTGCCAGCAGCTACTTACAGGCAGGGCAAGAGACCCAGTACTTC. Protein: CASSYLQAGQETQYF. Combining the CDR3 with reference TRBV7-9 and TRBJ2-5 gives the whole variable domain DTGVSQNPRHKITKRGQNVTFRCDPISEHNRLYWYRQTLGQGPEFLTYFQNEAQLEKSRLLSDRFSAERPKGSFSTLEIQRTEQGDSAMYLCASSYLQAGQETQYFGPGTRLLVL.

The rearrangement links TRBV2 to TRBJ1-2; D uncertain. CDR3 length equals 14 residues. The germline V gene has CDR1 SNHLY and CDR2 FYNNEI. Trimming cost V 7 bases and J 3 bases, with 15 bases left between them. The CDR3 nucleotides read TGTGCCAGCACTGTGACGGGGAGCGACTATGGCTACACCTTC. Translation gives CASTVTGSDYGYTF.

The table lists this clone with a count of one. The genes are TRBV4-1 and TRBJ2-3; 7 bases align to TRBD2. The CDR3 has 17 residues. Germline V gives CDR1 MGHRA, CDR2 YSYEKL. Losses at the gene ends were 5 bases for V and 0 bases for J; bases not matched to a gene: 11. As DNA, the CDR3 is TGCGCCAGCAGCTTAATCACCCTAGCGGAGAGCACAGATACGCAGTATTTT. Its protein is CASSLITLAESTDTQYF.

The chain links TRBV7-2 to TRBJ1-3; D call uncertain. Trimming shortened V by 8 bases and J by 4 bases, and 15 bases separated the two germline ends. The germline V gene has CDR1 SGHTA and CDR2 FQGNSA. The CDR3 spans 14 residues. The CDR3 DNA reads as TGTGCCAGCCAAAACGTGGCGGGCGGAAACACCATATATTTT. As protein: CASQNVAGGNTIYF.

The rearrangement links TRBV18 to TRBJ2-7, with D perhaps matching TRBD2 (5 bases). Deletions cut 6 bases from V and 2 bases from J, with 20 bases between. The CDR3 loop spans 16 amino acids. Per germline, CDR1 KGHSH and CDR2 LQKENI. The CDR3 coding sequence is TGTGCCAGCTCCCCCCGCGTAGCGTCGGAGCCCTACGAGCAGTACTTC. This codes for CASSPRVASEPYEQYF.

V gene TRBV6-6 combines with J gene TRBJ2-2; 8 bases map to TRBD2. Per the germline V gene, CDR1 is MNHNY and CDR2 is SVGAGI (reference sequence). CDR3 length: 15 amino acids. Trimming at V came to 6 bases and at J to 3 bases, leaving 6 bases not matched to a gene. CDR3 residues: CASRTGGAYTGELFF. The CDR3 region has the DNA TGTGCCAGCAGAACCGGGGGGGCTTACACCGGGGAGCTGTTTTTT.

This chain uses TRBV6-6 with TRBJ1-1; possible D gene TRBD1, 5 bases. CDR1 is MNHNY, CDR2 SVGAGI, per germline (reference sequence). Trimming removed 7 bases at V and 2 bases at J, with 17 bases between. The CDR3 is 15 amino acids. The CDR3 nucleotides are TGTGCCAGCAATAGCAAGGACAAAGACAACACTGAAGCTTTCTTT. Its translation is CASNSKDKDNTEAFF.

Here the CDR3 reads CASSVVGPTDTQYF. CDR3 in DNA: TGTGCCAGCAGCGTAGTTGGCCCCACAGATACGCAGTATTTT. The chain links TRBV9 to TRBJ2-3; D unclear. From germline, CDR1 is SGDLS and CDR2 YYNGEE. V was clipped by 0 bases and J by 2 bases, with 7 bases between them. The CDR3 extends over 14 amino acids.

The chain couples TRBV7-3 to TRBJ2-1; 8 nucleotides align to TRBD2. The ends lost 2 bases at V and 4 bases at J; junction bases unmatched: 7. The CDR3 extends over 16 amino acids. Germline V gene sequence: CDR1 SGHTA, CDR2 FQGTGA. The CDR3 loop reads CASSLAGGAGYNEQFF. The CDR3 region has the DNA TGTGCCAGCAGCTTAGCCGGGGGGGCCGGATACAATGAGCAGTTCTTC. Based on the CDR3 plus reference TRBV7-3 and TRBJ2-1, the full variable domain is GAGVSQTPSNKVTEKGKYVELRCDPISGHTALYWYRQSLGQGPEFLIYFQGTGAADDSGLPNDRFFAVRPEGSVSTLKIQRTERGDSAVYLCASSLAGGAGYNEQFFGPGTRLTVL.

CDR3 region: CASSRDRVTGELFF. The CDR3 DNA follows: TGTGCCAGCAGCCGGGACAGGGTAACCGGGGAGCTGTTTTTT. This rearrangement joins TRBV6-1 to TRBJ2-2; 9 nucleotides agree with TRBD1. There are 14 residues in the CDR3. The V segment lost 6 bases and the J segment 5 bases; nucleotides outside the gene matches: 4. From germline, CDR1 is MNHNS and CDR2 SASEGT.

V usage is TRBV15 and J usage is TRBJ2-7; 7 bases align to TRBD2. CDR3 length: 15 amino acids. Germline lookup yields CDR1 LNHNV and CDR2 YYDKDF (reference sequence). The junction had 6 bases not matched to a gene; V was cut back by 4 bases and J by 0 bases. CDR3 amino acids: CATSIGGSPSYEQYF. In DNA form, the CDR3 reads TGTGCCACCAGCATCGGGGGGAGCCCCTCCTACGAGCAGTACTTC.

This chain connects TRBV29-1 to TRBJ2-2, with TRBD1 matching 9 bases. The CDR3 extends over 13 amino acids. Germline-derived CDR1 and CDR2 are SQVTM and ANQGSEA. V shed 7 bases, J shed 3 bases, and the junction held 3 bases outside the gene matches. The CDR3 sequence is CSGGTGYTGELFF. The CDR3 region has the DNA TGCAGCGGCGGGACAGGGTACACCGGGGAGCTGTTTTTT.

V gene TRBV7-2 combines with J gene TRBJ2-2, with TRBD2 as a possible D gene (7 bases). V was clipped by 3 bases and J by 14 bases, with 22 bases between them. Germline CDR1 SGHTA, CDR2 FQGNSA. This CDR3 spans 15 amino acids. The CDR3 is CASSLGGRTGSILFF. As DNA, the CDR3 is TGTGCCAGCAGCTTGGGGGGGCGTACAGGTTCCATCCTGTTTTTT.

This clone came up many times. The chain recombines TRBV6-1 with TRBJ2-7, with D maybe TRBD1 (5 bases). CDR1 MNHNS and CDR2 SASEGT come from the germline V gene. V was pared by 3 bases and J by 3 bases, with 15 bases between. The CDR3 is 15 amino acids. CDR3: CASSDLGVELYEQYF. As DNA, the CDR3 is TGTGCCAGCAGTGATTTAGGGGTGGAACTCTACGAGCAGTACTTC.

This sequence joins TRBV18 and TRBJ2-5, with 7 positions matching TRBD2. Trimming removed 2 bases from V and 4 bases from J; junction bases left unmatched: 7. The CDR3 is 15 residues long. Germline values: CDR1 KGHSH, CDR2 LQKENI. CDR3 DNA: TGTGCCAGCTCACCAAGGGAGGGAACGTCAGAGACCCAGTACTTC. Translated: CASSPREGTSETQYF.

The chain is built from TRBV29-1 and TRBJ1-1; no definite D call. The length of the CDR3 is 11 residues. V lost 4 bases, J lost 6 bases, and 9 bases lay in between. Germline CDR1 SQVTM, CDR2 ANQGSEA. CDR3 loop: CSVGGRSEAFF. CDR3 in DNA: TGCAGCGTTGGCGGTCGCTCTGAAGCTTTCTTT.

V gene TRBV7-9 combines with J gene TRBJ1-1; D may be TRBD1 (5 bases). V was cut by 4 bases and J by 5 bases, with 17 bases left in between. The CDR3 extends over 15 amino acids. Per the germline V gene, CDR1 is SEHNR and CDR2 is FQNEAQ (reference sequence). The CDR3: CASSSPTTGHTEAFF. The CDR3, as DNA: TGTGCCAGCAGCTCCCCTACAACCGGACATACTGAAGCTTTCTTT.

This CDR3 reads CASSLASGGAFGELFF. CDR3 sequence (DNA): TGTGCCAGCAGCTTGGCGAGCGGGGGGGCCTTCGGGGAGCTGTTTTTT. V gene TRBV5-4 combines with J gene TRBJ2-2; 10 bases match TRBD2. The V gene's germline CDR1 is SGHNT and CDR2 YYREEE (reference sequence). V shed 0 bases and J 7 bases; nucleotides not matched to a gene: 6. This CDR3 has 16 amino acids.

The chain uses TRBV27 and TRBJ2-5; 8 bases map to TRBD1. The CDR3 has 14 residues. In germline, CDR1 is MNHEY, CDR2 SMNVEV (reference sequence). J lost 5 bases, V lost 10 bases, and 12 bases had no gene match. The CDR3 DNA is TGTGCCACCCATCCAGGGGGCGCCGGGGAGACCCAGTACTTC. Its translation is CATHPGGAGETQYF.

V and J are TRBV28 and TRBJ1-6, with D perhaps TRBD1 (6 bases). CDR1 and CDR2 from the germline V gene are MDHEN and SYDVKM. V gave up 4 bases and J gave up 6 bases, with 13 bases separating them. This CDR3 contains 15 residues. The CDR3 sequence is CASSSVGAGNSPLHF. The CDR3 nucleotides read TGTGCCAGCAGTTCCGTGGGGGCAGGTAATTCACCCCTCCACTTT.

The chain combines TRBV6-5 with TRBJ1-2, with a possible D match to TRBD1 (5 bases). Trimming stripped 4 bases from V and 0 bases from J, with 9 bases between. The length of the CDR3 is 14 residues. The V gene's germline CDR1 is MNHEY and CDR2 SVGAGI. The chain's CDR3 is CASSSDIANYGYTF. CDR3 coding DNA: TGTGCCAGCAGTTCGGACATTGCTAACTATGGCTACACCTTC.

For this clone: Additional DNA sequences in this sample encode the identical CDR3. This chain uses TRBV2 with TRBJ1-5; the D is unclear. V lost 6 bases, J lost 7 bases, and 13 bases lay in between. This CDR3 is built from 13 residues. Germline loops: CDR1 SNHLY, CDR2 FYNNEI. The CDR3 DNA reads TGTGCCAGCAGGTGGGGAGAGGAACAGCCCCAGCATTTT. Translation gives CASRWGEEQPQHF.